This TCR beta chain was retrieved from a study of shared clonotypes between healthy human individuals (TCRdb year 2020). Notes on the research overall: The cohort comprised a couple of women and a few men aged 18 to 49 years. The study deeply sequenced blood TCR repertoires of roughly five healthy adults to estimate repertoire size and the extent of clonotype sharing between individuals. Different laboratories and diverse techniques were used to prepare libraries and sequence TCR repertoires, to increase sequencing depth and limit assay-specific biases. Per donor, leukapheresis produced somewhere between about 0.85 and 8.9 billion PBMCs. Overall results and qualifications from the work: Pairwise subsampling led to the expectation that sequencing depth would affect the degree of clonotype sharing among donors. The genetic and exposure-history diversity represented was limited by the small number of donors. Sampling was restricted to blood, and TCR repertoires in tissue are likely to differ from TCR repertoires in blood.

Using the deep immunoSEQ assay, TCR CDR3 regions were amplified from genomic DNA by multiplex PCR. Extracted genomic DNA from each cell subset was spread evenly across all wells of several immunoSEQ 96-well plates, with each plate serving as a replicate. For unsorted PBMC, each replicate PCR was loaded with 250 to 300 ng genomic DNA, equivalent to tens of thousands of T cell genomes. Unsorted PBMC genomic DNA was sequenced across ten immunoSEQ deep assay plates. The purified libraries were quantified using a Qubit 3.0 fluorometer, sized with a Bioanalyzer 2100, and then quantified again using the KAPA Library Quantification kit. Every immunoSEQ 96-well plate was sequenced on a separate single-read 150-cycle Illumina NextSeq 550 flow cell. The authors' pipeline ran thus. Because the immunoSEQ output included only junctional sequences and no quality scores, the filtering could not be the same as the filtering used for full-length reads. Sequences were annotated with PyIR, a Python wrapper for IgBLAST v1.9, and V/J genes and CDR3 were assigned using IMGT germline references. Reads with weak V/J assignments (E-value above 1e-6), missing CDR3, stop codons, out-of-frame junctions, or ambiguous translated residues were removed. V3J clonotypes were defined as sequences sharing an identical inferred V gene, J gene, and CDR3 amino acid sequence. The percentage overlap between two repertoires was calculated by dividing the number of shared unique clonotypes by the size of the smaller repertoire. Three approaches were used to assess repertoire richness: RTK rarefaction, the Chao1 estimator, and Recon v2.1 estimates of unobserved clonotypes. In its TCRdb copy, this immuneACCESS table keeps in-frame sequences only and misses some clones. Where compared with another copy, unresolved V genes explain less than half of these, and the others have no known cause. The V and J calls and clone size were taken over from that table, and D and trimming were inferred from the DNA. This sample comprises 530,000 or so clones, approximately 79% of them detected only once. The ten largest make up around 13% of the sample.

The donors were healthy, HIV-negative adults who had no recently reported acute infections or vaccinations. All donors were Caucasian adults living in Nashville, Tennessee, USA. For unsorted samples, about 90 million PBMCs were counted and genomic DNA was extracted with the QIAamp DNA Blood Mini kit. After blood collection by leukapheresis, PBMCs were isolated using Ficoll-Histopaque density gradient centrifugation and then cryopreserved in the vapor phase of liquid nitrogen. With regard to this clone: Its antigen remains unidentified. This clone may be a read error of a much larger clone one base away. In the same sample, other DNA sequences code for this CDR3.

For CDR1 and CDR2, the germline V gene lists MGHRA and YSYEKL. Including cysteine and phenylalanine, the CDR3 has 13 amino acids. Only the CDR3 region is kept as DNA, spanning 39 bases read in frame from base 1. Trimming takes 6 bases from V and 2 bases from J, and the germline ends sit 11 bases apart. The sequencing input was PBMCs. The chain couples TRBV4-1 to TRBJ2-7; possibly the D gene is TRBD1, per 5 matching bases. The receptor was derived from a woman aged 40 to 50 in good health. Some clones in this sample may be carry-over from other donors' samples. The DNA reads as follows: TGCGCCAGCAGTCCTGGGGCAGCCTACGAGCAGTACTTC. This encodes CASSPGAAYEQYF.